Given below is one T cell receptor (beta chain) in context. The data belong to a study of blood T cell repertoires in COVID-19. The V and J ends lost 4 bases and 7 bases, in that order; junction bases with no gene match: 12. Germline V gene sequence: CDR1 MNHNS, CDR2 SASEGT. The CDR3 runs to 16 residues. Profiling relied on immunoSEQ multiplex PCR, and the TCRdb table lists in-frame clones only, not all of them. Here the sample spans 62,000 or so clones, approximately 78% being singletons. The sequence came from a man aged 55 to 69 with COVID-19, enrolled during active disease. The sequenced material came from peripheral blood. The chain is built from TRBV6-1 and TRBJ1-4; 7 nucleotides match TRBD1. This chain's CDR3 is CASSGGETGWGEKLFF. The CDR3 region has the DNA TGTGCCAGCAGTGGCGGGGAGACAGGGTGGGGTGAAAAACTGTTTTTT.